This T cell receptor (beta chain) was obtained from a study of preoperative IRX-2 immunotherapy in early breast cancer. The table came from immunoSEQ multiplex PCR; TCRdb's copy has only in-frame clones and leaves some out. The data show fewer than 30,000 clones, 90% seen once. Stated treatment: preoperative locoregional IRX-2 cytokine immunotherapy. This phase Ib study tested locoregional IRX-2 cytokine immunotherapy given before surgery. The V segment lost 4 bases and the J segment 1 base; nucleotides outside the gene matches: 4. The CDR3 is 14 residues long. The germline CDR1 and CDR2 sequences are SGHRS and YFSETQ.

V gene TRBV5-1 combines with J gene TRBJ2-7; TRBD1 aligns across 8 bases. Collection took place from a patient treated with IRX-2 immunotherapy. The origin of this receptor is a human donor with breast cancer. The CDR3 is CASSPTGDSYEQYF. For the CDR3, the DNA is TGCGCCAGCAGCCCGACAGGGGATTCCTACGAGCAGTACTTC. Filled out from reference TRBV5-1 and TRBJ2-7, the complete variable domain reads KAGVTQTPRYLIKTRGQQVTLSCSPISGHRSVSWYQQTPGQGLQFLFEYFSETQRNKGNFPGRFSGRQFSNSRSEMNVSTLELGDSALYLCASSPTGDSYEQYFGPGTRLTVT.